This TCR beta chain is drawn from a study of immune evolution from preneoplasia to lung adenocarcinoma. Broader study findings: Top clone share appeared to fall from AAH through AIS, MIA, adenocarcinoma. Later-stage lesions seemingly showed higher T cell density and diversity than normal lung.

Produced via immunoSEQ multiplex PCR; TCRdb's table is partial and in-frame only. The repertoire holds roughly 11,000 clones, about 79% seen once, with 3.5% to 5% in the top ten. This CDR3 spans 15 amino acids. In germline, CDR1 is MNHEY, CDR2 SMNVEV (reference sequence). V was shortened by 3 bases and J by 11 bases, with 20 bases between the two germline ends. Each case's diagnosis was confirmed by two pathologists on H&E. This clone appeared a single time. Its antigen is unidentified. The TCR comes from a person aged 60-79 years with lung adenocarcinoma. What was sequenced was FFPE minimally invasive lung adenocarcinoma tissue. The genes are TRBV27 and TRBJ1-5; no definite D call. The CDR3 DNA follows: TGTGCCAGCAGTTTTTGGCCGATGTCCGGCCGATCCCAGCATTTT. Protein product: CASSFWPMSGRSQHF.